The 23 T cell receptor beta chains below come from one sample, sequenced in a study of cytomegalovirus exposure and HLA in healthy donors (TCRdb year 2017). Library preparation was by the immunoSEQ multiplex PCR assay. The multiplex PCR relied on a mix of 60 forward primers for TCR Vbeta segments and 13 reverse primers for TCR Jbeta segments. The immuneACCESS repertoire file appears here via TCRdb, limited to in-frame rearrangements. These files lack a portion of the clones; in checked studies, under half of the deficit traces to unresolved V genes, and the cause of the others is not known. Recorded for this sample are around 190,000 clones; around 80% of them occurred a single time. Together, the top ten hold about 1.8% of the sample. The specimen was PBMCs. The receptors originated from a man between 18 and 29 years old in good health and CMV-seronegative.

This clone was detected a few times. The gene calls are TRBV6-1 and TRBJ1-5; D might be TRBD1 (5 bases). Trimming removed 3 bases at V and 7 bases at J, with 16 bases between. This CDR3 contains 15 residues. Germline V gene lookup returns CDR1 MNHNS and CDR2 SASEGT. The CDR3: CASSDVWGVDQPQHF. The CDR3 DNA reads TGTGCCAGCAGTGATGTTTGGGGGGTGGACCAGCCCCAGCATTTT.

The chain employs TRBV9 and TRBJ2-7; 8 nucleotides align to TRBD2. The CDR3 is 13 residues long. CDR1 is SGDLS and CDR2 is YYNGEE in the germline V gene. The junction had 8 bases not matched to a gene; V was cut back by 7 bases and J by 5 bases. The CDR3 DNA reads TGTGCCAGCGGGAGAGCGGGAGTAGACGAGCAGTACTTC. Translated: CASGRAGVDEQYF.

The V and J genes are TRBV7-2 and TRBJ2-7; D might be TRBD1 (5 bases). Trimming removed 0 bases from V and 6 bases from J, with 18 bases in between. Germline loops: CDR1 SGHTA, CDR2 FQGNSA. The CDR3 contains 16 residues. The CDR3 bases are TGTGCCAGCAGCTTAGCGGCGATGGGGCAGGGTAGCGAGCAGTACTTC. It translates to CASSLAAMGQGSEQYF.

V is TRBV7-2 and J is TRBJ1-4; D remains ambiguous. Germline CDR1 reads SGHTA; CDR2 reads FQGNSA. Trimming pared 1 base from V and 7 bases from J, leaving 10 bases between. This CDR3 has 14 residues. Here the CDR3 DNA reads TGTGCCAGCAGCTTAGGGCCCGGAGGTGAAAAACTGTTTTTT. Its translation: CASSLGPGGEKLFF.

This chain uses TRBV27 with TRBJ2-1, with 10 bases lining up with TRBD1. This CDR3 has 14 amino acids. CDR1 is MNHEY and CDR2 is SMNVEV in the germline V gene (reference sequence). V trimming: 6 bases; J trimming: 9 bases; junction bases outside the gene matches: 8. Written as DNA, the CDR3 is TGTGCCAGCAGGCGACCGGGACAGGGGCTTGAGCAGTTCTTC. The encoded protein is CASRRPGQGLEQFF.

V and J are TRBV15 and TRBJ2-1; D is unclear. Trimming pared 0 bases from V and 6 bases from J, leaving 12 bases between. The CDR3 consists of 15 residues. From germline, CDR1 is LNHNV and CDR2 YYDKDF (reference sequence). The CDR3: CATSRDQVPSNEQFF. DNA for the CDR3: TGTGCCACCAGCAGAGACCAGGTCCCCAGCAATGAGCAGTTCTTC.

The chain has TRBV7-2 and TRBJ1-6; D is possibly TRBD1 (5 bases). The germline CDR1 and CDR2 sequences are SGHTA and FQGNSA. The CDR3 sequence is 15 residues long. The V gene lost 3 bases and the J gene lost 9 bases, with 15 bases spanning the gap. The chain's CDR3 is CASSLVRGVSSPLHF. CDR3 DNA: TGTGCCAGCAGCTTGGTTCGGGGGGTAAGTTCACCCCTCCACTTT. The variable domain in full, with the rest retrieved from reference TRBV7-2 and TRBJ1-6, is GAGVSQSPSNKVTEKGKDVELRCDPISGHTALYWYRQSLGQGLEFLIYFQGNSAPDKSGLPSDRFSAERTGGSVSTLTIQRTQQEDSAVYLCASSLVRGVSSPLHFGNGTRLTVT.

V gene TRBV11-3 combines with J gene TRBJ2-3, with a weak D call TRBD2 (7 bases). CDR3 length: 15 amino acids. Trimming left V 4 bases short and J 3 bases short, with 14 bases between. The germline V gene encodes CDR1 SGHNT and CDR2 YENEEA. In DNA, the CDR3 is TGTGCCAGCAGCTGGGGGGGCTTAAGGACAGATACGCAGTATTTT. Translating gives CASSWGGLRTDTQYF.

The chain combines TRBV5-1 with TRBJ1-1; D gene unclear. V lost 0 bases to trimming and J lost 1 base, with 10 bases between them. The CDR3 covers 15 residues. CDR1 and CDR2 (germline): SGHRS, YFSETQ. The CDR3 protein is CASSLALLKNTEAFF. DNA for the CDR3: TGCGCCAGCAGCTTGGCCTTATTAAAGAACACTGAAGCTTTCTTT.

In the case of this clone: One end of the junction fails to match germline, which may point to a read error. The chain has TRBV20-1 and TRBJ2-1, with D hard to call. This CDR3 contains 10 residues. Germline V CDR1 and CDR2: DFQATT, SNEGSKA (reference sequence). The chain's CDR3 is CSASGQYRIF. CDR3 bases: TGCAGTGCTAGTGGTCAGTACAGAATCTTC.

The chain couples TRBV6-6 to TRBJ1-1, with 9 positions matching TRBD1. The J segment lost 4 bases and the V segment lost 6 bases, leaving 9 bases of the junction unmatched. CDR3 length equals 15 residues. CDR1 is MNHNY and CDR2 is SVGAGI in the germline V gene (reference sequence). This CDR3 reads CASRDTGGAGTEAFF. The CDR3, as DNA: TGTGCCAGCAGAGACACAGGGGGCGCGGGCACTGAAGCTTTCTTT.

To note about this clone: The junction and the germline gene differ at one end; a read error may be behind it. The chain employs TRBV7-9 and TRBJ2-6; TRBD1 matches 9 bases. In germline, CDR1 is SEHNR, CDR2 FQNEAQ (reference sequence). This CDR3 is built from 19 residues. This chain's CDR3 is CASSLAWGQGSAGANGLTF. In DNA, the CDR3 is TGTGCCAGCAGCTTAGCGTGGGGACAGGGTTCGGCAGGGGCCAACGGCCTGACTTTC.

The rearrangement uses TRBV4-3 and TRBJ1-2, with 9 bases aligning to TRBD1. The junction had 14 bases not matched to a gene; V was cut back by 3 bases and J by 6 bases. The CDR3 has 17 amino acids. Germline assignment: CDR1 LGHNA and CDR2 YSLEER. The CDR3 nucleotides are TGCGCCAGCAGCCAGCAAGTAGTCCGGACAGGGGCTAATGGCTACACCTTC. This sequence encodes CASSQQVVRTGANGYTF.

CDR3 loop: CASSLGGGRSPGNEQFF. The DNA for the CDR3 is TGTGCCAGCAGCTTAGGGGGGGGGAGAAGCCCGGGCAATGAGCAGTTCTTC. The J gene is TRBJ2-1, the V gene TRBV7-2; 7 nucleotides match TRBD2. The CDR3 is 17 residues long. Germline-derived CDR1 and CDR2 are SGHTA and FQGNSA. V shed 1 base and J 6 bases; nucleotides not matched to a gene: 12.

The chain combines TRBV21-1 with TRBJ2-7; the table's D call TRBD2 went unverified against the DNA. TRBV21-1 is flagged as a pseudogene. This CDR3 is 16 amino acids long. CDR3 bases: TGTGCCAGCAGCAAAGCGGGGGGGGTTGGGGGTCACGAGCAGTACTTC. This gives the protein CASSKAGGVGGHEQYF.

This clone was found a few times. The chain combines TRBV9 with TRBJ1-2; D may be TRBD1 (6 bases). The CDR3 totals 15 residues. The germline CDR1 and CDR2 sequences are SGDLS and YYNGEE. V was pared by 0 bases and J by 5 bases, with 14 bases between. CDR3 nucleotides: TGTGCCAGCAGCGTAGAAGAGGGGGTTAGTTATGGCTACACCTTC. The encoded protein is CASSVEEGVSYGYTF.

V gene TRBV7-2 combines with J gene TRBJ2-3; D unclear. V dropped 2 bases and J dropped 2 bases, with 5 bases sitting between them. Germline CDR1 and CDR2: SGHTA and FQGNSA. The CDR3 contains 13 residues. The CDR3 sequence: CASSLILTDTQYF. CDR3 sequence (DNA): TGTGCCAGCAGCTTAATCCTCACAGATACGCAGTATTTT.

J is TRBJ2-3 and V is TRBV10-3; 12 nucleotides match TRBD2. The trim removed 4 bases at V and 6 bases at J, leaving 5 bases unmatched. Germline V gene sequence: CDR1 ENHRY, CDR2 SYGVKD. This CDR3 has 15 residues. Written as DNA, the CDR3 is TGTGCCATCAGTGCCCTAGCGGGAGGGTCGGATACGCAGTATTTT. As protein: CAISALAGGSDTQYF.

The chain couples TRBV11-2 to TRBJ2-7, with TRBD2 identical over 11 bases. The CDR3 consists of 15 residues. Trimming at V came to 2 bases and at J to 4 bases, leaving 4 bases not matched to a gene. The germline gives CDR1 SGHAT, CDR2 FQNNGV. CDR3 amino acids: CASSLLAGGLYEQYF. In DNA form, the CDR3 reads TGTGCCAGCAGCTTATTAGCGGGGGGGTTATACGAGCAGTACTTC.

This clone was seen once. The chain employs TRBV29-1 and TRBJ2-6; 10 bases are shared with TRBD1. Losses at the gene ends were 4 bases for V and 8 bases for J; bases not matched to a gene: 5. The CDR3 runs to 14 residues. Germline CDR1 SQVTM, CDR2 ANQGSEA. The CDR3 DNA is TGCAGCGTTGGACAGGGGGCCGCTCCCAACGTCCTGACTTTC. Translation gives CSVGQGAAPNVLTF.

The chain uses TRBV28 and TRBJ1-2; a weak D match, TRBD1 (5 bases). V dropped 7 bases and J dropped 6 bases, with 24 bases sitting between them. The length of the CDR3 is 16 residues. Germline CDR1 reads MDHEN; CDR2 reads SYDVKM. The CDR3 spells CASNRGSTDSTNGYTF. The CDR3 bases are TGTGCCAGCAATAGGGGATCTACAGATTCCACAAATGGCTACACCTTC.

This clone was counted only a few times. The J gene is TRBJ1-2, the V gene TRBV5-8; D not resolved. There are 12 residues in the CDR3. Between the trimmed V and J ends, which lost 3 bases and 5 bases, there was a span of 8 bases. Germline V lookup: CDR1 SGHTS, CDR2 YDEGEE. DNA for the CDR3: TGTGCCAGCAGCTCCCGAGGTTATGGCTACACCTTC. Its translation is CASSSRGYGYTF.

The chain combines TRBV7-9 with TRBJ1-2; D is uncertain. V was trimmed by 1 base and J by 7 bases, leaving 22 bases between them. The CDR3 extends over 17 amino acids. Per the germline V gene, CDR1 is SEHNR and CDR2 is FQNEAQ (reference sequence). The CDR3 nucleotides are TGTGCCAGCAGCTTAGGGTCCCCGGGATTCTCTAATGCTGGCTACACCTTC. Its protein is CASSLGSPGFSNAGYTF. The variable domain in full, with the rest retrieved from reference TRBV7-9 and TRBJ1-2, is DTGVSQNPRHKITKRGQNVTFRCDPISEHNRLYWYRQTLGQGPEFLTYFQNEAQLEKSRLLSDRFSAERPKGSFSTLEIQRTEQGDSAMYLCASSLGSPGFSNAGYTFGSGTRLTVV.